These 7 T cell receptor beta chains originate from one sample sequenced in a study of blood T cell repertoires in COVID-19. The data were produced by immunoSEQ multiplex PCR, yet TCRdb's version contains in-frame clones alone and is incomplete. The top ten hold about 2.2% of the sample, which has some 250,000 clones, roughly 90% seen once. Sequenced: peripheral blood. These receptor sequences come from a man in his thirties or forties who had recovered from COVID-19.

The genes are TRBV5-5 and TRBJ2-5; weak D call: TRBD2 (6 bases). The V gene's germline CDR1 is SGHKS and CDR2 YYEKEE (reference sequence). The CDR3 has 14 amino acids. V shed 2 bases and J shed 2 bases, with 10 bases lying between them. The CDR3 protein is CASSLGLRQETQYF. DNA of the CDR3: TGTGCCAGCAGCTTAGGACTACGACAAGAGACCCAGTACTTC.

This chain uses TRBV21-1 with TRBJ1-2. TRBV21-1 is described as a pseudogene. This CDR3 has 14 residues. This CDR3 is CASSLRKEVGGYTF. DNA for the CDR3: TGTGCCAGCAGCCTTCGGAAGGAGGTTGGGGGCTACACCTTC.

The chain uses TRBV5-4 and TRBJ2-7; a possible D gene is TRBD2 (6 bases). V was clipped by 3 bases and J by 2 bases, with 12 bases between them. Germline CDR1 reads SGHNT; CDR2 reads YYREEE (reference sequence). CDR3 length equals 14 residues. This chain's CDR3 is CASSWGVGTYEQYF. CDR3 coding DNA: TGTGCCAGCAGCTGGGGGGTGGGTACCTACGAGCAGTACTTC.

The chain has TRBV30 and TRBJ2-3; perhaps TRBD2 as D (5 bases). Germline values: CDR1 GTSNPN, CDR2 SVGIG (reference sequence). V lost 6 bases and J 5 bases, leaving 12 bases between the germline ends. This CDR3 has 12 amino acids. CDR3: CACPDLKDTQYF. CDR3 sequence (DNA): TGTGCCTGCCCGGACTTGAAAGATACGCAGTATTTT.

The gene calls are TRBV6-5 and TRBJ2-1; tentatively, D is TRBD2 (6 bases). The CDR3 length is 15 residues. Trimming left V 0 bases short and J 9 bases short, with 15 bases between. CDR1 and CDR2 from the germline V gene are MNHEY and SVGAGI. CDR3: CASSYSRTTGGEQFF. In nucleotides, the CDR3 is TGTGCCAGCAGTTACTCGCGGACTACAGGCGGTGAGCAGTTCTTC.

The gene calls are TRBV24-1 and TRBJ1-1; a weak D match, TRBD1 (5 bases). This CDR3 region has 16 residues. V lost 2 bases and J 4 bases, leaving 16 bases between the germline ends. Germline V gene data show CDR1 as KGHDR and CDR2 as SFDVKD. In DNA, the CDR3 is TGTGCCACCAGTGATTCCGGCAGGGCGGCGTTCACTGAAGCTTTCTTT. This codes for CATSDSGRAAFTEAFF.

The gene calls are TRBV5-4 and TRBJ1-1, with D possibly TRBD1 on 6 matching bases. The germline CDR1 and CDR2 sequences are SGHNT and YYREEE (reference sequence). The CDR3 contains 15 residues. V was shortened by 5 bases and J by 0 bases, with 14 bases between the two germline ends. The CDR3 region is CASSHTDSMNTEAFF. In DNA form, the CDR3 reads TGTGCCAGCAGTCACACGGACAGTATGAACACTGAAGCTTTCTTT.